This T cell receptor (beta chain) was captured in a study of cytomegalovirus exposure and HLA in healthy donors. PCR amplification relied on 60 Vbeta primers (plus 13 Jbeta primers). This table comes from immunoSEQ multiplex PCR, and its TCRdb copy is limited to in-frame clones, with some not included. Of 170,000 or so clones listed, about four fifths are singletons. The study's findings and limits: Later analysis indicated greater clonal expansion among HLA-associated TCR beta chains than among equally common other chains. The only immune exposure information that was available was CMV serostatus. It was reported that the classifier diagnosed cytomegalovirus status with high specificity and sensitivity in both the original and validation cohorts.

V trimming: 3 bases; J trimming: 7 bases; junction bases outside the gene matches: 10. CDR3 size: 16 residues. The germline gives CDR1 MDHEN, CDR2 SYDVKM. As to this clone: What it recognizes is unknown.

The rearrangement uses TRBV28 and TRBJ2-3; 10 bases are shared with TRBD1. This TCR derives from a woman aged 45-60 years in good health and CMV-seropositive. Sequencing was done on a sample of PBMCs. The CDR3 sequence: CASSFPGTGVVNTQYF. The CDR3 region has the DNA TGTGCCAGCAGTTTCCCCGGGACAGGGGTGGTTAATACGCAGTATTTT.